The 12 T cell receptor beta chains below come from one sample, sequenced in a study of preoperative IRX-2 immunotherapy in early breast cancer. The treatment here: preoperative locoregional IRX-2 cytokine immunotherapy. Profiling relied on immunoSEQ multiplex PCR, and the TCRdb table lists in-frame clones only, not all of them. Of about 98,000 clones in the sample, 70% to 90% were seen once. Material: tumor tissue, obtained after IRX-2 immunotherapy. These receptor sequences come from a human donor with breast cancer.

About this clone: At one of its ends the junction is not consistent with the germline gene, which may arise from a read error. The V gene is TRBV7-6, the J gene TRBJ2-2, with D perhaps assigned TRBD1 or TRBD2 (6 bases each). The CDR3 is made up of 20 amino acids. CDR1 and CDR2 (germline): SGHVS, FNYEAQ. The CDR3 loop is CASCLFRGTGAGGPTGELFF. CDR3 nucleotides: TGTGCCAGCTGCTTGTTTCGCGGGACGGGGGCGGGCGGGCCGACCGGGGAGCTGTTTTTT.

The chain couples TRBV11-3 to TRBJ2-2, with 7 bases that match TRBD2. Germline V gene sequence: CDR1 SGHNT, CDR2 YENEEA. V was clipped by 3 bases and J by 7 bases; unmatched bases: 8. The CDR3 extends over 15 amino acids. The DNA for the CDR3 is TGTGCCAGCAGCTTGCCGGGAGGTCGGAGCGGGGAGCTGTTTTTT. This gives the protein CASSLPGGRSGELFF.

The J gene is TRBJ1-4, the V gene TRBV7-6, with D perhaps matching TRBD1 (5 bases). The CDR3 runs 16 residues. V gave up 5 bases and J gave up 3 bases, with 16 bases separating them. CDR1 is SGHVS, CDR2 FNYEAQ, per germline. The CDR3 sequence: CASSLPWGKANEKLFF. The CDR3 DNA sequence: TGTGCCAGCAGCCTGCCGTGGGGGAAGGCTAATGAAAAACTGTTTTTT.

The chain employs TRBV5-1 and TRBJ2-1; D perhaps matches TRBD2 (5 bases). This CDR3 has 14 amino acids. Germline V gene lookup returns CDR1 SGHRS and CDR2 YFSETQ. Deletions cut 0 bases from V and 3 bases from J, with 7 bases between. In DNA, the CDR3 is TGCGCCAGCAGCTTGGACGGGGACTACAATGAGCAGTTCTTC. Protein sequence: CASSLDGDYNEQFF.

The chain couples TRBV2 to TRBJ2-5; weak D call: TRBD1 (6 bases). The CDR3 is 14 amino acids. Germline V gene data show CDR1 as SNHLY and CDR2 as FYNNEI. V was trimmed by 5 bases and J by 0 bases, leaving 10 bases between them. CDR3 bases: TGTGCCAGCAGTTCCGACAGGAACCAAGAGACCCAGTACTTC. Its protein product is CASSSDRNQETQYF.

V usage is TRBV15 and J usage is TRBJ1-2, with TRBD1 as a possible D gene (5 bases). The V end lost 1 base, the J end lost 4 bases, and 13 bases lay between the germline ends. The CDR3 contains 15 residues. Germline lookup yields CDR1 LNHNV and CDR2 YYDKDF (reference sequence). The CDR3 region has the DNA TGTGCCACCAGCAGAGGGGAAGGGGTCCTCTATGGCTACACCTTC. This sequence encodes CATSRGEGVLYGYTF.

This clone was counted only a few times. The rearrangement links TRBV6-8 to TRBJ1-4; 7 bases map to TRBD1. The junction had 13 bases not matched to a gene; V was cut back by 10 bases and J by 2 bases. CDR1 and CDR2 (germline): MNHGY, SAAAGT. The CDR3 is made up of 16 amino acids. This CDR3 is CATTETGKGTNEKLFF. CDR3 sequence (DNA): TGTGCCACCACAGAGACAGGGAAAGGCACTAATGAAAAACTGTTTTTT.

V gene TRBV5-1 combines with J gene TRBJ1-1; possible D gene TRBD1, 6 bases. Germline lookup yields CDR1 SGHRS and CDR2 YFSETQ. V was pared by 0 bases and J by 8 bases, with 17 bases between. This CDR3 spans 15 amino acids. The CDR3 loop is CASSLDSPAGTEAFF. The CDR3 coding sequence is TGCGCCAGCAGCTTGGATAGCCCAGCGGGGACAGAAGCTTTCTTT.

The CDR3: CASSLAGQGVSYEQYF. In nucleotides, the CDR3 is TGTGCCAGCAGCTTAGCCGGGCAGGGGGTTTCCTACGAGCAGTACTTC. V is TRBV7-5 and J is TRBJ2-7; the tabulated D call, TRBD1, remains unverified against the DNA. TRBV7-5 is an annotated pseudogene. The CDR3 spans 16 residues.

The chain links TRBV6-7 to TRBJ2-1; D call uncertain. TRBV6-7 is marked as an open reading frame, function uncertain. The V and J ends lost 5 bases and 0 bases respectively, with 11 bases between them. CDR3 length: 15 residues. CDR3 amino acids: CASSVDFSSYNEQFF. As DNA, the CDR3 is TGTGCCAGCAGTGTCGACTTCAGCTCCTACAATGAGCAGTTCTTC.

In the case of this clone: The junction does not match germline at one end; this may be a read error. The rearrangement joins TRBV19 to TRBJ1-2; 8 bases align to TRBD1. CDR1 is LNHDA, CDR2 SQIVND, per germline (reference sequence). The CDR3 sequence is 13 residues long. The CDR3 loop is CASSIAGGYGHTF. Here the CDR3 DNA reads TGTGCCAGTAGTATAGCAGGGGGCTATGGCCACACCTTC.

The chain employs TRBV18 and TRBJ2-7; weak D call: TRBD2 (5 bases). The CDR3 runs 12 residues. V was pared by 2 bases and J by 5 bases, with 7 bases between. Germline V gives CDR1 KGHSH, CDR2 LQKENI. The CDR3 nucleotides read TGTGCCAGCTCACCAGAGGGTCACGAGCAGTACTTC. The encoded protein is CASSPEGHEQYF.